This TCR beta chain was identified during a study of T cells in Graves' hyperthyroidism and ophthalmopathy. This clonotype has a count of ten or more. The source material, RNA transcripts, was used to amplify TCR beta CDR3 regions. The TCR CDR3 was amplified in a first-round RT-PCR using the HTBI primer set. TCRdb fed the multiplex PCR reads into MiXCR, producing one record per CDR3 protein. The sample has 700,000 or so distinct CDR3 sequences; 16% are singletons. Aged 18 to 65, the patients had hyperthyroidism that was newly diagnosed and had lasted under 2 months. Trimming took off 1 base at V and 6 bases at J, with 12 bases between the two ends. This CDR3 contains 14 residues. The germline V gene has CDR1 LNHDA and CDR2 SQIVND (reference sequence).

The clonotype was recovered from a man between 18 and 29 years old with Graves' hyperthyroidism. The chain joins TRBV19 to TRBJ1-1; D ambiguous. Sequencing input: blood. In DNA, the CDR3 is TGTGCCAGTAGTATAGGTGGGGTTTACGCTGAAGCTTTCTTT. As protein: CASSIGGVYAEAFF.